This TCR beta chain was recorded in a study of identical twins. After template switching added a universal primer site, the resulting cDNA carried unique molecular identifiers. TCRdb re-called the 5' RACE reads with MiXCR, one entry per CDR3 protein. Of nearly 250,000 distinct CDR3 sequences listed, roughly 7% are singletons. Findings and limits, study-wide: Out-of-frame alpha sequences shared by twins were enriched for low generation probability.

The sample holds many counts of this clonotype. What it binds is unknown. Trimming removed 3 bases from V and 14 bases from J, with 15 bases in between. This CDR3 has 12 residues. The germline V gene encodes CDR1 SGHVS and CDR2 FNYEAQ. Separately, the same data were catalogued under a study of yellow fever vaccine responses in identical twins.

The specimen was memory (CD45RO+) T cells sorted from blood. This receptor was obtained from a woman aged 18-29 years in good health. The chain has TRBV7-6 and TRBJ2-3, with no clear D. This CDR3 is CASSFDGRRRYF. The CDR3 region has the DNA TGTGCCAGCAGCTTCGATGGCAGAAGACGGTATTTT.